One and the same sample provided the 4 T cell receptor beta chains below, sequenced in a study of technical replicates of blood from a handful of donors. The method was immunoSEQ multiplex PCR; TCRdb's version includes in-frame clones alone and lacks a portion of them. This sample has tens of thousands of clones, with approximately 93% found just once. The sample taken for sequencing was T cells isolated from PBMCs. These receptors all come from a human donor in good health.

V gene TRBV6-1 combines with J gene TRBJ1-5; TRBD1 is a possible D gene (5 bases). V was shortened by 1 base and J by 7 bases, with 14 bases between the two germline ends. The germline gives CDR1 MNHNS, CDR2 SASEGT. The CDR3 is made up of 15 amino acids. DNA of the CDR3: TGTGCCAGCAGTGAAGAACAGGTTCCAAGACAGCCCCAGCATTTT. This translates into CASSEEQVPRQPQHF.

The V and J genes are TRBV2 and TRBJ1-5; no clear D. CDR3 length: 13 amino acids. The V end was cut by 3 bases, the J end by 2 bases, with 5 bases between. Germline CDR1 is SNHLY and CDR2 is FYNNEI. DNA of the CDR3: TGTGCCAGCAGTGATGAGGGCAATCAGCCCCAGCATTTT. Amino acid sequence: CASSDEGNQPQHF.

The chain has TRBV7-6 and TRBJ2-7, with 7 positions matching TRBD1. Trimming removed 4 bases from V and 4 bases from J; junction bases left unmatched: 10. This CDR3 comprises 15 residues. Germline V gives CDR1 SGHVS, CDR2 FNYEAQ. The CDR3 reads CASSSTTGWDYEQYF. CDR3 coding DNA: TGTGCCAGCAGCTCAACGACAGGGTGGGATTACGAGCAGTACTTC.

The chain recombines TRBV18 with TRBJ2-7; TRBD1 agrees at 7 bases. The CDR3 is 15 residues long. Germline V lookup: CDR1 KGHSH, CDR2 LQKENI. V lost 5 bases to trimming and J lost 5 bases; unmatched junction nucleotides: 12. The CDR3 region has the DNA TGTGCCAGCTCATCAACACTACAGGGGCTCAACGAGCAGTACTTC. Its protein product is CASSSTLQGLNEQYF. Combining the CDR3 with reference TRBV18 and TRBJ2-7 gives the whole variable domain NAGVMQNPRHLVRRRGQEARLRCSPMKGHSHVYWYRQLPEEGLKFMVYLQKENIIDESGMPKERFSAEFPKEGPSILRIQQVVRGDSAAYFCASSSTLQGLNEQYFGPGTRLTVT.